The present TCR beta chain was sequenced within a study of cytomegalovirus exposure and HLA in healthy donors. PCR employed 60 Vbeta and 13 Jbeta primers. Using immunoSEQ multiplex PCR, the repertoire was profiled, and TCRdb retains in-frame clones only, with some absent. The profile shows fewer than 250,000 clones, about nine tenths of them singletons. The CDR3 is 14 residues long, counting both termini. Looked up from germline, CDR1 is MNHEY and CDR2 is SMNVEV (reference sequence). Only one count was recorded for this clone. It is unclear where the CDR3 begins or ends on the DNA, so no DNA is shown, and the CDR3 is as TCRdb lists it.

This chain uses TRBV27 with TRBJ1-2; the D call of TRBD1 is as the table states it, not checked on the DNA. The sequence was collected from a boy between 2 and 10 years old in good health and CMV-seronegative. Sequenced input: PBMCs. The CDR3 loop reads CASSSSTAYYGYTF.